These 18 T cell receptor beta chains were all obtained from the same sample, sequenced in a study of blood T cell repertoires in COVID-19. Generated by immunoSEQ multiplex PCR, the TCRdb table keeps only in-frame clones and is missing some. The sample yields about 46,000 clones, 75% to 90% seen once. Sequencing input: peripheral blood. The receptors were sampled from a human donor in a cohort sampled during active COVID-19. The donor label of this sample is uncertain.

The V gene is TRBV3-1 (or the pseudogene TRBV3-2), the J gene TRBJ2-5; tentative D call: TRBD2 (5 bases). Germline V gene lookup returns CDR1 LGHDT and CDR2 YNNKEL (reference sequence). This CDR3 is built from 12 residues. Trimming took off 3 bases at V and 5 bases at J, with 7 bases between the two ends. CDR3 in DNA: TGTGCCAGCAGCCAGAGGGATGAGACCCAGTACTTC. As protein: CASSQRDETQYF.

This sequence joins TRBV5-1 and TRBJ2-7; 9 bases match TRBD1. With V trimmed by 7 bases and J by 3 bases, 8 bases remained unmatched. Germline V lookup: CDR1 SGHRS, CDR2 YFSETQ. The CDR3 extends over 14 amino acids. CDR3 in DNA: TGCGCCAGCGGCTGGGGGACAGGGAACTACGAGCAGTACTTC. Encoded protein: CASGWGTGNYEQYF. The full variable domain, completed using reference TRBV5-1 and TRBJ2-7, is KAGVTQTPRYLIKTRGQQVTLSCSPISGHRSVSWYQQTPGQGLQFLFEYFSETQRNKGNFPGRFSGRQFSNSRSEMNVSTLELGDSALYLCASGWGTGNYEQYFGPGTRLTVT.

The chain couples TRBV9 to TRBJ1-2, with D perhaps TRBD1 (6 bases). Germline CDR1 SGDLS, CDR2 YYNGEE. The V end was cut by 0 bases, the J end by 3 bases, with 12 bases between. The CDR3 is 15 amino acids. DNA for the CDR3: TGTGCCAGCAGCGTAGAAGCTCAGGGGCACTATGGCTACACCTTC. Encoded protein: CASSVEAQGHYGYTF.

The sample holds one count of this clone. CDR3 DNA sequence: TGTGCCAGTAGTATACGCGCCAGGGAGGCTTACGTGAGTCAGCCCCAGCATTTT. Encoded protein: CASSIRAREAYVSQPQHF. This rearrangement joins TRBV19 to TRBJ1-5, with a weak D call TRBD1 (5 bases). Germline assignment: CDR1 LNHDA and CDR2 SQIVND (reference sequence). V lost 2 bases and J 6 bases, leaving 23 bases between the germline ends. This CDR3 spans 18 amino acids.

This chain joins TRBV9 and TRBJ2-3; a possible D gene is TRBD2 (5 bases). This CDR3 is built from 14 residues. V was pared by 0 bases and J by 2 bases, with 7 bases between. Germline V gene data show CDR1 as SGDLS and CDR2 as YYNGEE. The CDR3 bases are TGTGCCAGCAGCGTAGGCGGGTACACAGATACGCAGTATTTT. Its translation: CASSVGGYTDTQYF.

The chain uses TRBV5-4 and TRBJ1-1; a possible D gene is TRBD1 (6 bases). The CDR3 loop spans 19 amino acids. V shed 5 bases and J shed 3 bases, with 29 bases lying between them. CDR1 SGHNT and CDR2 YYREEE come from the germline V gene (reference sequence). CDR3 nucleotide sequence: TGTGCCAGCAGTTCCCGGCGGGGGGCGCTGTTCGGAGGTCACACTGAAGCTTTCTTT. It specifies CASSSRRGALFGGHTEAFF.

This clone came up a few times. The chain is built from TRBV7-9 and TRBJ1-1; a possible D gene is TRBD1 (6 bases). This CDR3 comprises 13 residues. Deletions cut 5 bases from V and 7 bases from J, with 14 bases between. Germline V gene data show CDR1 as SEHNR and CDR2 as FQNEAQ (reference sequence). The CDR3 DNA is TGTGCCAGCAGCGGAAGGACAGTATATGAAGCTTTCTTT. This sequence encodes CASSGRTVYEAFF.

The V and J genes are TRBV5-1 and TRBJ1-5; tentatively, D is TRBD1 (5 bases). The CDR3 is 14 residues long. V dropped 4 bases and J dropped 3 bases, with 11 bases sitting between them. The germline V gene has CDR1 SGHRS and CDR2 YFSETQ. The CDR3 protein is CASSQEGNNQPQHF. In nucleotides, the CDR3 is TGCGCCAGCAGCCAGGAGGGGAACAATCAGCCCCAGCATTTT.

The chain is built from TRBV28 and TRBJ1-6, with TRBD1 identical over 7 bases. The length of the CDR3 is 15 residues. CDR1 MDHEN and CDR2 SYDVKM come from the germline V gene. The V segment lost 3 bases and the J segment 10 bases; nucleotides outside the gene matches: 9. The CDR3 sequence: CASSLDRISGSPLHF. CDR3 sequence (DNA): TGTGCCAGCAGTTTGGACAGGATCTCGGGATCACCCCTCCACTTT. Drawing the rest from reference TRBV28 and TRBJ1-6, the complete variable domain is DVKVTQSSRYLVKRTGEKVFLECVQDMDHENMFWYRQDPGLGLRLIYFSYDVKMKEKGDIPEGYSVSREKKERFSLILESASTNQTSMYLCASSLDRISGSPLHFGNGTRLTVT.

This chain connects TRBV7-2 to TRBJ1-5, with no clear D. From germline, CDR1 is SGHTA and CDR2 FQGNSA. This CDR3 comprises 15 residues. V lost 3 bases to trimming and J lost 2 bases, with 11 bases between them. The CDR3: CASSFFESGNQPQHF. CDR3 nucleotides: TGTGCCAGCAGCTTTTTTGAGAGTGGCAATCAGCCCCAGCATTTT.

The chain combines TRBV10-3 with TRBJ1-4; D not certain. This CDR3 has 12 amino acids. CDR1 is ENHRY and CDR2 is SYGVKD in the germline V gene. Trimming took 8 bases from V and 8 from J, leaving 12 bases between them. CDR3 amino acids: CAISKPGEKLFF. CDR3 nucleotide sequence: TGTGCCATCTCCAAACCGGGGGAAAAACTGTTTTTT.

The chain has TRBV2 and TRBJ2-2; 8 positions agree with TRBD2. Trimming removed 5 bases from V and 7 bases from J; junction bases left unmatched: 6. Germline V gives CDR1 SNHLY, CDR2 FYNNEI. There are 14 residues in the CDR3. Here the CDR3 reads CASSSLRGGGELFF. CDR3 nucleotide sequence: TGTGCCAGCAGTTCCCTCCGGGGGGGCGGGGAGCTGTTTTTT.

In its sample, this clone was seen a few times. The chain joins TRBV6-5 to TRBJ2-2, with TRBD1 matching over 10 bases. Losses at the gene ends were 6 bases for V and 5 bases for J; bases not matched to a gene: 6. This CDR3 region has 15 residues. Looked up from germline, CDR1 is MNHEY and CDR2 is SVGAGI. The CDR3 loop is CASRAGTGDTGELFF. CDR3 DNA sequence: TGTGCCAGCAGAGCCGGGACAGGGGATACCGGGGAGCTGTTTTTT.

The chain couples TRBV28 to TRBJ1-2; 12 bases line up with TRBD1. In germline, CDR1 is MDHEN, CDR2 SYDVKM. The CDR3 sequence is 18 residues long. J lost 7 bases, V lost 1 base, and 13 bases had no gene match. Here the CDR3 reads CASSLFGAGGQGAGGYTF. The CDR3, as DNA: TGTGCCAGCAGTTTATTCGGGGCCGGGGGACAGGGGGCCGGTGGCTACACCTTC.

This clone was detected once. The chain employs TRBV19 and TRBJ2-3, with 10 bases fitting TRBD2. CDR1 LNHDA and CDR2 SQIVND come from the germline V gene (reference sequence). CDR3 size: 15 residues. V was clipped by 3 bases and J by 6 bases; unmatched bases: 6. CDR3 loop: CASSILTSGADTQYF. DNA of the CDR3: TGTGCCAGTAGTATCTTAACTAGCGGGGCGGATACGCAGTATTTT.

The chain uses TRBV28 and TRBJ1-1, with a tentative D call TRBD1 (6 bases). The CDR3 spans 14 residues. The germline V and J ends were trimmed by 7 bases and 6 bases, with 18 bases remaining between them. CDR1 is MDHEN, CDR2 SYDVKM, per germline. The CDR3 spells CASMAWGPFAEAFF. CDR3 nucleotide sequence: TGTGCCAGCATGGCGTGGGGGCCGTTCGCTGAAGCTTTCTTT.

This chain connects TRBV11-1 to TRBJ2-7; D not certain. The CDR3 is 14 amino acids. Germline V lookup: CDR1 SGHAT, CDR2 FQDESV (reference sequence). V lost 1 base, J lost 0 bases, and 7 bases lay in between. CDR3 nucleotide sequence: TGTGCCAGCAGCTTAGTGGTCAGCTCCTACGAGCAGTACTTC. Translation gives CASSLVVSSYEQYF.

This chain joins TRBV5-4 and TRBJ2-3; tentatively, D is TRBD1 (5 bases). Germline CDR1 reads SGHNT; CDR2 reads YYREEE (reference sequence). The CDR3 runs 14 residues. This CDR3 is CASGAQANTDTQYF. CDR3 nucleotide sequence: TGTGCTAGTGGGGCGCAGGCCAACACAGATACGCAGTATTTT.